This T cell receptor (beta chain) was identified during a study of T cell responses to AZD1222 COVID-19 vaccine. The study's findings and limits: Two doses of AZD1222 preceded a rise in Spike-specific TCR breadth and depth. Among vaccine-associated CD4 TCRs, coverage spanned spike, with dominance at 160-218 and 743-854.

Regarding this clone: Its specificity is unknown.

The data were produced by immunoSEQ multiplex PCR, yet TCRdb's version contains in-frame clones alone and is incomplete. The sample contains some 200,000 clones, over 85% of which appear only once. CDR3 length equals 14 residues. CDR1 and CDR2 (germline): SGHRS, YFSETQ. V was cut by 4 bases and J by 0 bases, with 11 bases left in between. The sequence derives from an adult who received the MenACWY meningococcal vaccine as a control. This chain joins TRBV5-1 and TRBJ2-7, with TRBD2 as a possible D gene (6 bases). The sequenced sample was peripheral blood, obtained 28 days after the second dose of the MenACWY control vaccine. As DNA, the CDR3 is TGCGCCAGCAGCCTAGGGACTGACTCCTACGAGCAGTACTTC. This encodes CASSLGTDSYEQYF. Looking up the rest from reference TRBV5-1 and TRBJ2-7 gives the full variable domain: KAGVTQTPRYLIKTRGQQVTLSCSPISGHRSVSWYQQTPGQGLQFLFEYFSETQRNKGNFPGRFSGRQFSNSRSEMNVSTLELGDSALYLCASSLGTDSYEQYFGPGTRLTVT.